This TCR beta chain was sequenced in a study of beta chain features in type 1 diabetes. Whole-study findings and limits: PCR might preferentially amplify shorter templates, equally in patients and controls.

Details on this clone: Antigen: not known.

The CDR3 length is 13 residues. The V gene end was trimmed by 6 bases and the J gene end by 4 bases; junction bases not matched to a gene: 6. Germline values: CDR1 MDHEN, CDR2 SYDVKM. Investigators reverse transcribed all isolated RNA, so they sequenced expressed TCRB transcripts. Repertoires were generated with immunoSEQ multiplex PCR, while TCRdb's copy carries only in-frame clones and drops some. The profile shows just over 600,000 clones, less than 20% of them singletons. Sample: naive CD4+ T cells from blood. V and J are TRBV28 and TRBJ2-7; 7 nucleotides match TRBD1. The sequence was collected from a man aged 18 to 35 in good health. The CDR3 sequence: CASRSGQQYEQYF. CDR3 sequence (DNA): TGTGCCAGCAGATCGGGACAGCAATACGAGCAGTACTTC.